This T cell receptor (beta chain) was captured in a study of T cells in narcolepsy. Profiling relied on immunoSEQ multiplex PCR, and the TCRdb table lists in-frame clones only, not all of them. This table has 9,500 to 14,000 clones, about 93% appearing once. With V trimmed by 3 bases and J by 3 bases, 8 bases remained unmatched. The CDR3 loop spans 17 amino acids. Germline assignment: CDR1 KGHSH and CDR2 LQKENI. General study results and limits: Autoreactive clonotypes reportedly recurred in blood of same and different patients, not controls.

For this clone: Its specificity is not known.

This chain uses TRBV18 with TRBJ2-3; TRBD2 agrees at 11 bases. This TCR came from a human donor with narcolepsy. The specimen sequenced was CD45RA- memory CD4+ T cells from PBMCs. This CDR3 is CASSPQTSGSRTDTQYF. For the CDR3, the DNA is TGTGCCAGCTCACCCCAAACTAGCGGGAGTCGGACAGATACGCAGTATTTT.